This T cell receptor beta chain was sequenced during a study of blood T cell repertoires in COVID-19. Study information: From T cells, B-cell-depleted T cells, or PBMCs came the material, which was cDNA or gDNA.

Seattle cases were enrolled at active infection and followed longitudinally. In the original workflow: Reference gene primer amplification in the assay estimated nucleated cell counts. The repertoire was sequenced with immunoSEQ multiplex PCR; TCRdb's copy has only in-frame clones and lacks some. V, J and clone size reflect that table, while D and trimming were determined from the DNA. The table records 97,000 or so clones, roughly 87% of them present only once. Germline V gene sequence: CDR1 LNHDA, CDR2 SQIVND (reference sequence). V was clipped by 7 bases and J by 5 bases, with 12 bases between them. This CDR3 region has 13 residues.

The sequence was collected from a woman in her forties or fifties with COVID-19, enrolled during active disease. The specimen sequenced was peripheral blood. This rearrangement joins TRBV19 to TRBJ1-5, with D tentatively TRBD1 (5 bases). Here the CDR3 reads CASNSQADQPQHF. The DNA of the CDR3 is TGTGCCAGTAATTCACAGGCCGATCAGCCCCAGCATTTT.